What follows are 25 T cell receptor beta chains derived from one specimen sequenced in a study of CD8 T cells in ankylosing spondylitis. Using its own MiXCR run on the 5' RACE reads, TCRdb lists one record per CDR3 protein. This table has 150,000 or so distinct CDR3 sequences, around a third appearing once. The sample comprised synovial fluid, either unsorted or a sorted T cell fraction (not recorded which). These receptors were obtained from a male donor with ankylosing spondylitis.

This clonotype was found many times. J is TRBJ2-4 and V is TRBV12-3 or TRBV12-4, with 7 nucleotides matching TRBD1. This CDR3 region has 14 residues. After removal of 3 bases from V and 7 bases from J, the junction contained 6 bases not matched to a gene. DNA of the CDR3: TGTGCCAGCAGTTTCGAGGGGGCAGGTAACATTCAGTACTTC. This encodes CASSFEGAGNIQYF.

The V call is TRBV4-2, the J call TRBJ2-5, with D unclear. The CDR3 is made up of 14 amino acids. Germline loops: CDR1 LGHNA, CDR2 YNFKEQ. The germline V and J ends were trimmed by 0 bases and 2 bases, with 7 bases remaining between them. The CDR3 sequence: CASSQEAYQETQYF. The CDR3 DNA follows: TGTGCCAGCAGCCAAGAGGCCTATCAAGAGACCCAGTACTTC.

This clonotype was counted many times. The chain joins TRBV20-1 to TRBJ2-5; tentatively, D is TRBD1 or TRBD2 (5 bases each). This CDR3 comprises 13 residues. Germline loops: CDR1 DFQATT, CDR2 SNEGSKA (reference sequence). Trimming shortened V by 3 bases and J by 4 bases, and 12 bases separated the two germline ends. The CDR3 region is CSASPLGVETQYF. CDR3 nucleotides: TGCAGTGCTAGTCCCCTGGGGGTAGAGACCCAGTACTTC.

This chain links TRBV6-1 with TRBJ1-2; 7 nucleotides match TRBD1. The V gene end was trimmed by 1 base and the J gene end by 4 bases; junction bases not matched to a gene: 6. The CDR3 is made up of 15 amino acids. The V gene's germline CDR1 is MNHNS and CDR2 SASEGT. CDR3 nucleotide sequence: TGTGCCAGCAGTGAAGTGGCAGGGGGAGCCTATGGCTACACCTTC. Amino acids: CASSEVAGGAYGYTF.

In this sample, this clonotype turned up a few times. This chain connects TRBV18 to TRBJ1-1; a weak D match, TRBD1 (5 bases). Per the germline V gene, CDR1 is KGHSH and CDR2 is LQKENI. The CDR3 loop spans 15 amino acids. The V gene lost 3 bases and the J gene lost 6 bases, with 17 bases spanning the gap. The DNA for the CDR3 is TGTGCCAGCTCACCCGACCTCCCAGGGACCGCTGAAGCTTTCTTT. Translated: CASSPDLPGTAEAFF.

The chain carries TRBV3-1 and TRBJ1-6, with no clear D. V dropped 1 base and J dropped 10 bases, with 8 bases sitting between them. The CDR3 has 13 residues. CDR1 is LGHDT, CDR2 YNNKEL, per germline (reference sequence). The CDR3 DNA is TGTGCCAGCAGCCAAGGGGGAGGGTCACCCCTCCACTTT. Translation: CASSQGGGSPLHF.

As DNA, the CDR3 is TGCAGCGTTGAAATCTTGGGGGCGCGGGGAAAACTGTTTTTT. It specifies CSVEILGARGKLFF. V usage is TRBV29-1 and J usage is TRBJ1-4; a weak D match, TRBD1 (6 bases). V dropped 2 bases and J dropped 10 bases, with 17 bases sitting between them. The CDR3 has 14 residues. The germline V gene encodes CDR1 SQVTM and CDR2 ANQGSEA.

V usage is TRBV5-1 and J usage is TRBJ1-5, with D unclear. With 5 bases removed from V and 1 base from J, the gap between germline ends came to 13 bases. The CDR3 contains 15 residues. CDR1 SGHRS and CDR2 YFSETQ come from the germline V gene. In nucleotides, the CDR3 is TGCGCCAGCAGGGAGGACCCGGGCAGCAATCAGCCCCAGCATTTT. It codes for CASREDPGSNQPQHF.

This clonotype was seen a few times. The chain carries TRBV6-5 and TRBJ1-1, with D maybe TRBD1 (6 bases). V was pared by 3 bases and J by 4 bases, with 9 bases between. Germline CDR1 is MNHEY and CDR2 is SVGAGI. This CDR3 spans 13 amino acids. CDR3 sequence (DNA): TGTGCCAGCAGTTATGTAGGGGGCACTGAAGCTTTCTTT. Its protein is CASSYVGGTEAFF.

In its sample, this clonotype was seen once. The CDR3 reads CASAAGRTEAFF. In DNA, the CDR3 is TGCGCCAGCGCGGCAGGCCGCACTGAAGCTTTCTTT. The chain couples TRBV10-2 to TRBJ1-1; D gene uncertain. Germline V gene data show CDR1 as WSHSY and CDR2 as SAAADI. The V and J ends lost 8 bases and 4 bases respectively, with 11 bases between them. The CDR3 is 12 amino acids.

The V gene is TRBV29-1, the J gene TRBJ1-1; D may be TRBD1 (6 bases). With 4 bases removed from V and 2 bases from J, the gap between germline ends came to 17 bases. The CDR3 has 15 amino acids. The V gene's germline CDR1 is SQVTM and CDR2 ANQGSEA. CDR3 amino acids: CSVVGPLRGNTEAFF. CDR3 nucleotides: TGCAGCGTTGTCGGGCCCCTCAGGGGTAACACTGAAGCTTTCTTT.

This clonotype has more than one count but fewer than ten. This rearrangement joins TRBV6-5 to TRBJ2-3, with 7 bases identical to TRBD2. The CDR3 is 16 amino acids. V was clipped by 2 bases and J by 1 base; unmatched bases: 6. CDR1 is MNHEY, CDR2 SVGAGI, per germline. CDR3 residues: CASSYGRGGGTDTQYF. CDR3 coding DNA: TGTGCCAGCAGTTACGGGAGGGGCGGAGGCACAGATACGCAGTATTTT.

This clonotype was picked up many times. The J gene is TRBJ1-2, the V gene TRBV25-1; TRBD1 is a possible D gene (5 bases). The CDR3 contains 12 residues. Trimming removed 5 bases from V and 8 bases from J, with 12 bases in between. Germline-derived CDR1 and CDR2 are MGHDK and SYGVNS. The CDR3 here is CASSLGVGGYTF. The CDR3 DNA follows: TGTGCCAGCAGTCTAGGGGTGGGAGGCTACACCTTC.

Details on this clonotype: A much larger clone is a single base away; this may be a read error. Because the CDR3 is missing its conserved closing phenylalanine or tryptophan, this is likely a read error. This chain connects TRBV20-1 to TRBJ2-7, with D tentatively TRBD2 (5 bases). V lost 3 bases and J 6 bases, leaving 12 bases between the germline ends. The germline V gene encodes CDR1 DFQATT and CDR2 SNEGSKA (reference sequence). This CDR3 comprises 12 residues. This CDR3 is CSASRDGAEQYC. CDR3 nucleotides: TGCAGTGCTAGCCGGGATGGAGCCGAGCAGTACTGC.

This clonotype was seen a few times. The CDR3 DNA reads as TGCGCCAGCAGGCTAGCGGGAGGAGACACCGGGGAGCTGTTTTTT. As protein: CASRLAGGDTGELFF. The rearrangement joins TRBV5-1 to TRBJ2-2, with 11 bases aligning to TRBD2. Germline CDR1 SGHRS, CDR2 YFSETQ. This CDR3 has 15 residues. After removal of 5 bases from V and 3 bases from J, the junction contained 3 bases not matched to a gene.

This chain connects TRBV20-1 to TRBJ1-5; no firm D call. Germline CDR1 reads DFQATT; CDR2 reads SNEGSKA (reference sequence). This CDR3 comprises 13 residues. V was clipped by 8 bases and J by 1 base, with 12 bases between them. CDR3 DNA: TGCAGTTCGAAGGGAGGAAGCAATCAGCCCCAGCATTTT. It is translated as CSSKGGSNQPQHF.

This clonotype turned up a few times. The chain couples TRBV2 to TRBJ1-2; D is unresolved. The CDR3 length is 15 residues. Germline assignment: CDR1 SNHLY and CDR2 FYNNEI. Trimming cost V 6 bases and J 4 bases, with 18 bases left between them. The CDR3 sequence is CASSPILQVGYGYTF. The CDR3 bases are TGTGCCAGCAGCCCAATTTTGCAGGTGGGCTATGGCTACACCTTC.

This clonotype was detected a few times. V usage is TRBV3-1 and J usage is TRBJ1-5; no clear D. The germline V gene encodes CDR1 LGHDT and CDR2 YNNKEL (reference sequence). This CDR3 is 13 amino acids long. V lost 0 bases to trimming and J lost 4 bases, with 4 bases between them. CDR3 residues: CASSQELNQPQHF. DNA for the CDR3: TGTGCCAGCAGCCAAGAGTTGAATCAGCCCCAGCATTTT.

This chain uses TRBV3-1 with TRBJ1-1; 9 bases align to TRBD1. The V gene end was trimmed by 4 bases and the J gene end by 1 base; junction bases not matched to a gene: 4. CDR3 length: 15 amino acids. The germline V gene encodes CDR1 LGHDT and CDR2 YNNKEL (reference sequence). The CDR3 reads CASSPRDRANTEAFF. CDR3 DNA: TGTGCCAGCAGCCCCCGGGACAGGGCGAACACTGAAGCTTTCTTT.

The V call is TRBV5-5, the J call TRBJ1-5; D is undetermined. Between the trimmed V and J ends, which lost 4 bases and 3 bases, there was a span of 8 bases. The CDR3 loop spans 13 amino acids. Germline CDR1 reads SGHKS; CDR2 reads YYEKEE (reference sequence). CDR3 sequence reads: CASSQSDNQPQHF. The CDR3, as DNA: TGTGCCAGCAGCCAATCCGACAATCAGCCCCAGCATTTT.

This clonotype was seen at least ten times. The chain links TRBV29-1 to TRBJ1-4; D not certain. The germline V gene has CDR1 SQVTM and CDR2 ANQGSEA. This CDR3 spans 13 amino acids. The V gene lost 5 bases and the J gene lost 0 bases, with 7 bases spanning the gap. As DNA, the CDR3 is TGCAGCGTTAGAAGTGCAACTAATGAAAAACTGTTTTTT. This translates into CSVRSATNEKLFF.

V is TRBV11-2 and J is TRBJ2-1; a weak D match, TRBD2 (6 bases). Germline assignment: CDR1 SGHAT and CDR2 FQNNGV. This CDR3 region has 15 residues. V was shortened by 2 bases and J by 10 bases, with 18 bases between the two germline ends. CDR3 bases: TGTGCCAGCAGCTTAATCGGTATCGGGGAGGAGGAGCAGTTCTTC. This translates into CASSLIGIGEEEQFF.

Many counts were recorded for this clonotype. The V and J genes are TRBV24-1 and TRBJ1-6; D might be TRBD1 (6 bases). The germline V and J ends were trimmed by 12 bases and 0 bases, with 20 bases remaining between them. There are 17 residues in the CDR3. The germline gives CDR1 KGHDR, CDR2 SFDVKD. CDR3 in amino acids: CAAHRESLSSYNSPLHF. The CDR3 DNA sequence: TGTGCCGCCCACAGGGAATCCTTGAGCTCCTATAATTCACCCCTCCACTTT.

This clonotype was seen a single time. The CDR3 reads CASSLRQRVWGYTF. CDR3 nucleotides: TGTGCCAGCAGTTTGAGACAGCGAGTTTGGGGCTACACCTTC. The chain uses TRBV28 and TRBJ1-2, with D maybe TRBD1 (5 bases). Germline CDR1 is MDHEN and CDR2 is SYDVKM. The V gene lost 3 bases and the J gene lost 8 bases, with 16 bases spanning the gap. The CDR3 sequence is 14 residues long.

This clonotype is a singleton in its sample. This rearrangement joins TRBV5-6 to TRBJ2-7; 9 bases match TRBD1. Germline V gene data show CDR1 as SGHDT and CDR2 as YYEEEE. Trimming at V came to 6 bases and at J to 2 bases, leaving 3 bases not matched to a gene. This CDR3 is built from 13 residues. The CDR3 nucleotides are TGTGCCAGCATACGGACAGGGGCCTACGAGCAGTACTTC. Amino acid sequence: CASIRTGAYEQYF.